What follows describes a single TCR beta chain. Its cognate antigen is unknown. These data come from a study of cytomegalovirus exposure and HLA in healthy donors. The CDR3 has 16 residues. Germline V gene lookup returns CDR1 LNHDA and CDR2 SQIVND (reference sequence). The V segment lost 4 bases and the J segment 9 bases; nucleotides outside the gene matches: 16. Data came from immunoSEQ multiplex PCR; TCRdb stores just in-frame clones and leaves some out. The sample comprises roughly 130,000 clones, just under 90% of which are singletons, and about 3.5% rests with the top ten. Study outcomes and limitations: Specificity for CMV antigens was confirmed in vitro for three of the CMV-associated chains. That first-cohort TCR clusters tended to co-occur in the 100 to 150 validation repertoires was found in a later analysis. The classifier reportedly diagnosed cytomegalovirus status with high specificity and sensitivity. The authors listed 150 to 200 TCR beta chains as cytomegalovirus-associated.

The V call is TRBV19, the J call TRBJ2-5; 8 bases align to TRBD2. Sequenced input: PBMCs. This sequence originates from a man aged 30 to 39 in good health and CMV-seronegative. The CDR3 here is CASSNFRAGGLVSQYF. DNA of the CDR3: TGTGCCAGTAGTAACTTCAGGGCGGGGGGACTGGTGTCCCAGTACTTC.